This TCR beta chain was recorded in a study of OX40 agonist ivuxolimab in advanced cancers. About the study: Participants averaged approximately 60 years of age (range roughly 23 to 85) and were around 85% male. In three patients, partial responses were observed, one with hepatocellular carcinoma and two with cutaneous melanoma.

Overall study findings and caveats: Clonal expansion by week 6 occurred in CD4+ and CD8+ blood T cells (at 0.1 to 3.0 mg/kg).

The data were produced by immunoSEQ multiplex PCR, yet TCRdb's version contains in-frame clones alone and is incomplete. The sample includes fewer than 90,000 clones, about 90% seen only once; the top ten take around 2.8%. About this clone itself: Its antigen is not identified.

The sample here was CD4+ or CD8+ T cells sorted from blood, taken in a trial of the OX40 agonist ivuxolimab. This TCR derives from an adult with an advanced solid tumor such as melanoma, head and neck, liver or kidney cancer.

CDR3 region: CASSSRTRETQYF. DNA for the CDR3: TGTGCCAGCAGCTCTAGGACCAGGGAGACCCAGTACTTC. This chain links TRBV11-2 with TRBJ2-5, with D uncertain. This CDR3 has 13 residues. V was trimmed by 4 bases and J by 5 bases, leaving 11 bases between them. Germline-derived CDR1 and CDR2 are SGHAT and FQNNGV.